A single sample is the source of the 21 T cell receptor beta chains below, sequenced in a study of CD4 and CD8 cells across lung adenocarcinoma regions. TCRdb reprocessed the PCR reads with MiXCR, giving one entry per CDR3 protein. This table has 7,500 to 10,000 distinct CDR3 sequences, 51% appearing once. Sequenced material: CD4+ T cells from the margin of a lung tumor. The receptors come from a male donor with lung adenocarcinoma. The CD4 and CD8 labels of this study may be unreliable.

The chain uses TRBV6-1 and TRBJ2-3; D may correspond to TRBD1 or TRBD2 (5 bases each). V lost 6 bases to trimming and J lost 5 bases, with 15 bases between them. Germline CDR1 MNHNS, CDR2 SASEGT. This CDR3 region has 14 residues. CDR3: CASRRGPEVDTQYF. In nucleotides, the CDR3 is TGTGCCAGCAGGAGGGGACCAGAGGTAGATACGCAGTATTTT.

This clonotype was counted at least ten times. The rearrangement links TRBV6-5 to TRBJ2-1, with 10 nucleotides matching TRBD2. Trimming cost V 4 bases and J 3 bases; bases outside gene matches: 3. Germline loops: CDR1 MNHEY, CDR2 SVGAGI. This CDR3 spans 15 amino acids. The CDR3 coding sequence is TGTGCCAGCAGTTTAGCGGGAGGCGGCTACAATGAGCAGTTCTTC. Translation: CASSLAGGGYNEQFF.

The rearrangement uses TRBV7-6 and TRBJ1-6; no reliable D call. V dropped 3 bases and J dropped 7 bases, with 13 bases sitting between them. This CDR3 is 15 amino acids long. CDR1 is SGHVS, CDR2 FNYEAQ, per germline. Written as DNA, the CDR3 is TGTGCCAGCAGCTTCGCTCAAGGCTCAAATTCACCCCTCCACTTT. Amino acids: CASSFAQGSNSPLHF.

This clonotype has more than one count but fewer than ten. The rearrangement uses TRBV30 and TRBJ1-2; no firm D call. Trimming took off 3 bases at V and 4 bases at J, with 21 bases between the two ends. CDR1 is GTSNPN and CDR2 is SVGIG in the germline V gene (reference sequence). CDR3 length equals 16 residues. As DNA, the CDR3 is TGTGCCTGGAGCCCTTCACCGGACGGCCTGATCTATGGCTACACCTTC. It encodes CAWSPSPDGLIYGYTF.

This clonotype was counted a few times. V and J are TRBV4-3 and TRBJ1-2; 9 bases map to TRBD1. This CDR3 comprises 16 residues. Germline loops: CDR1 LGHNA, CDR2 YSLEER. V shed 0 bases, J shed 4 bases, and the junction held 6 bases outside the gene matches. CDR3 DNA sequence: TGCGCCAGCAGCCAAGATCCCGGGACAGGGACCTATGGCTACACCTTC. It translates to CASSQDPGTGTYGYTF.

A word on this clonotype: One junction end does not reproduce the germline sequence, and a read error may be involved. V usage is TRBV7-2 and J usage is TRBJ2-1, with D unresolved. The J call may not be correct, given that the DNA end is closer to TRBJ2-5. CDR1 is SGHTA, CDR2 FQGNSA, per germline. The CDR3 covers 12 residues. The CDR3 reads CASSLIGEAQYF. CDR3 nucleotide sequence: TGTGCCAGCAGCTTAATCGGAGAGGCCCAGTACTTC.

Details on this clonotype: One end of the junction varies from germline; a read error may be responsible. The chain recombines TRBV6-1 with TRBJ2-4; TRBD2 aligns across 9 bases. Germline V lookup: CDR1 MNHNS, CDR2 SASEGT. The CDR3 consists of 15 residues. As DNA, the CDR3 is TGTGCCAGCAGCTCGGGGCCTTGCGGGGGGGACATGCAGTACTTC. As protein: CASSSGPCGGDMQYF.

The chain joins TRBV6-2 or TRBV6-3 to TRBJ2-5, with D possibly being TRBD1 (5 bases). The CDR3 is 12 amino acids. V was pared by 2 bases and J by 11 bases, with 12 bases between. CDR1 and CDR2 (germline): MNHEY, SVGEGT. The CDR3 region is CASSYPRGEQYF. In nucleotides, the CDR3 is TGTGCCAGCAGTTACCCTAGGGGTGAGCAGTACTTC.

This clonotype has only a few counts. The chain is built from TRBV6-1 and TRBJ2-1; the D gene is possibly TRBD1 (5 bases). This CDR3 contains 15 residues. The V end was cut by 0 bases, the J end by 8 bases, with 14 bases between. Germline V lookup: CDR1 MNHNS, CDR2 SASEGT. The CDR3 region is CASSEALGAGYEQFF. CDR3 bases: TGTGCCAGCAGTGAAGCGCTAGGGGCTGGATATGAGCAGTTCTTC.

Remarks on this clonotype: Relative to the germline gene, one junction end is altered; a read error may explain this. The chain links TRBV18 to TRBJ2-4; D is possibly TRBD1 (5 bases). Looked up from germline, CDR1 is KGHSH and CDR2 is LQKENI. The CDR3 has 16 residues. Written as DNA, the CDR3 is TGTGCGAGCTGCAGTTTGGGGCTGCGAGCCAAAGATATTCAGTACTTC. Protein: CASCSLGLRAKDIQYF.

This clonotype showed up many times. The chain carries TRBV6-1 and TRBJ1-4; D is possibly TRBD1 (5 bases). The germline V gene has CDR1 MNHNS and CDR2 SASEGT. The CDR3 spans 12 residues. Trimming took 2 bases from V and 11 from J, leaving 9 bases between them. CDR3 protein: CASSERWGKLFF. The CDR3 DNA sequence: TGTGCCAGCAGTGAAAGGTGGGGGAAACTGTTTTTT.

This chain uses TRBV7-2 with TRBJ2-1; maybe TRBD2 (5 bases). The J call may be in error: the DNA end matches TRBJ2-7 better. Germline V gene lookup returns CDR1 SGHTA and CDR2 FQGNSA. The CDR3 consists of 17 residues. CDR3 protein: CASSLVAGTPDFYEQYF. The CDR3 DNA reads TGTGCCAGCAGCTTAGTCGCGGGCACACCCGATTTCTACGAGCAGTACTTC.

Only one count was recorded for this clonotype. One end of the junction fails to match germline, which may point to a read error. The chain couples TRBV10-3 to TRBJ2-3; perhaps D is TRBD1 or TRBD2 (5 bases each). Looked up from germline, CDR1 is ENHRY and CDR2 is SYGVKD. The CDR3 extends over 13 amino acids. For the CDR3, the DNA is TGTGCCACGGGGCTGTGCGCCAAAGATATGCAGTATTTC. It yields the protein CATGLCAKDMQYF.

The V call is TRBV9, the J call TRBJ2-1; TRBD2 agrees at 9 bases. The V gene's germline CDR1 is SGDLS and CDR2 YYNGEE. CDR3 length equals 17 residues. Trimming took 0 bases from V and 0 from J; bases not matched to a gene: 4. The CDR3 here is CASSVDGGGASYNEQFF. The CDR3 DNA follows: TGTGCCAGCAGCGTAGACGGCGGGGGGGCCTCCTACAATGAGCAGTTCTTC.

This clonotype was recorded once. The chain recombines TRBV6-5 with TRBJ2-1; a weak D match, TRBD1 (6 bases). The J call could be wrong; TRBJ2-5 is a better fit for the DNA end. CDR3 size: 16 residues. Germline CDR1 MNHEY, CDR2 SVGAGI. The CDR3 bases are TGTGCCAGCAGTTACTCGAGACCCAGGGGAGAAGAGACCCAGTACTTC. Translated: CASSYSRPRGEETQYF.

The CDR3 reads CASSQDPQGPFTKQYF. In nucleotides, the CDR3 is TGTGCCAGCAGCCAAGACCCCCAGGGACCTTTTACGAAGCAGTACTTC. The chain couples TRBV3-1 to TRBJ2-1; D may match TRBD1 or TRBD2 (5 bases each). Matching the DNA end better, TRBJ2-7 makes the J call doubtful. CDR1 LGHDT and CDR2 YNNKEL come from the germline V gene (reference sequence). This CDR3 contains 16 residues.

The chain carries TRBV10-1 and TRBJ2-1, with 7 positions matching TRBD2. The germline CDR1 and CDR2 sequences are WNHNN and SYGVQD (reference sequence). CDR3 length: 15 amino acids. V was clipped by 4 bases and J by 9 bases; unmatched bases: 12. CDR3 nucleotide sequence: TGCGCCAGCAGTGTTGGGGGGGGGGGGGGGGGTGAGCAGTTCTTC. Translating gives CASSVGGGGGGEQFF.

Here the CDR3 DNA reads TGTGCCACCGAAACAGGGTACGGGGCCAACGTCCTGACTTTC. Protein: CATETGYGANVLTF. V gene TRBV10-3 combines with J gene TRBJ2-6; maybe TRBD1 (6 bases). The CDR3 sequence is 14 residues long. Germline V gene data show CDR1 as ENHRY and CDR2 as SYGVKD. V was pared by 10 bases and J by 4 bases, with 14 bases between.

The V call is TRBV10-2, the J call TRBJ2-1; 7 bases line up with TRBD2. This CDR3 comprises 18 residues. J was trimmed by 3 bases and V by 6 bases; bases with no gene match: 17. Germline assignment: CDR1 WSHSY and CDR2 SAAADI. CDR3 protein: CASRAGKKSGKNYNEQFF. In DNA, the CDR3 is TGCGCCAGCAGAGCGGGAAAAAAGAGCGGGAAGAACTACAATGAGCAGTTCTTC.

The chain uses TRBV30 and TRBJ1-2, with 7 bases fitting TRBD1. CDR3 size: 15 residues. CDR1 and CDR2 (germline): GTSNPN, SVGIG (reference sequence). The V and J ends lost 0 bases and 2 bases, in that order; junction bases with no gene match: 6. The DNA of the CDR3 is TGTGCCTGGAGTGTAAGGGGGCAGCCAAACTATGGCTACACCTTC. This sequence encodes CAWSVRGQPNYGYTF.

The count of this clonotype is one. One end of the junction does not line up with germline, which may come from a read error. The J gene is TRBJ2-4, the V gene TRBV7-2; 7 positions agree with TRBD1. The CDR3 runs 14 residues. CDR1 and CDR2 from the germline V gene are SGHTA and FQGNSA. The CDR3 reads CGSRGMGAKDTQYF. The DNA of the CDR3 is TGTGGCAGCAGGGGGATGGGAGCCAAAGACACGCAGTACTTT. Full variable domain (missing parts from reference TRBV7-2 and TRBJ2-4): GAGVSQSPSNKVTEKGKDVELRCDPISGHTALYWYRQSLGQGLEFLIYFQGNSAPDKSGLPSDRFSAERTGGSVSTLTIQRTQQEDSAVYLCGSRGMGAKDTQYFGAGTRLSVL.